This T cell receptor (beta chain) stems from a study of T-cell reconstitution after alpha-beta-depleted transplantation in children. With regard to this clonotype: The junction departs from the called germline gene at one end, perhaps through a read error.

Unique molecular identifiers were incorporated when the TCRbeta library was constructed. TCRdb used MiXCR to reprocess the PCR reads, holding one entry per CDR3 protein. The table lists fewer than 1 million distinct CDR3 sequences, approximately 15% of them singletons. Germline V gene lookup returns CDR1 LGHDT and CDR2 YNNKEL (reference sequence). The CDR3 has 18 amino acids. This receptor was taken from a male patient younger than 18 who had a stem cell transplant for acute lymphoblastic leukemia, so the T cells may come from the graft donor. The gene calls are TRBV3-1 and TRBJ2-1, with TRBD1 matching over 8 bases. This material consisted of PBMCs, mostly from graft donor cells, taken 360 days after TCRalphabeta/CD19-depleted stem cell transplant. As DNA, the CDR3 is TGTGCCAGCACCCAATCTTGGCAGGGGGCTTCTGTGACGGGTGAGCAGTTCTTC. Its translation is CASTQSWQGASVTGEQFF.